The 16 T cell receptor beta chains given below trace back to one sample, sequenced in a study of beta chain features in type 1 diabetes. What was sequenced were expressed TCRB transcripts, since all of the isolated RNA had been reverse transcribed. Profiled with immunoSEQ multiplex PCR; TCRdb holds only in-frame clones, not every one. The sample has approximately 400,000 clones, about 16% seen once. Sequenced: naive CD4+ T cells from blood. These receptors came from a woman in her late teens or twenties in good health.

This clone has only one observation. The DNA of the CDR3 is TGTGCCAGCAGCGGGGGACTAGTTGGGGGAGTATCCTACAATGAGCAGTTCTTC. Protein: CASSGGLVGGVSYNEQFF. J is TRBJ2-1 and V is TRBV9; TRBD2 aligns across 8 bases. Germline-derived CDR1 and CDR2 are SGDLS and YYNGEE. This CDR3 has 18 amino acids. V shed 3 bases, J shed 1 base, and the junction held 12 bases outside the gene matches.

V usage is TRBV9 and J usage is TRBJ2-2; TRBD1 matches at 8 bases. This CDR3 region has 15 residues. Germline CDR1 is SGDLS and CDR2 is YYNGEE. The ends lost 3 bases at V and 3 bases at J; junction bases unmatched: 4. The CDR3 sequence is CASSGWTGHTGELFF. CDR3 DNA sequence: TGTGCCAGCAGCGGATGGACAGGGCACACCGGGGAGCTGTTTTTT.

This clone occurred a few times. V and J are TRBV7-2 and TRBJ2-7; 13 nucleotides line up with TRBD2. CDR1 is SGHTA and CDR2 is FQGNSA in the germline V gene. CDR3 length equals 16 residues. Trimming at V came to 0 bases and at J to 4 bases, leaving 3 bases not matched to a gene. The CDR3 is CASSLALAGGKYEQYF. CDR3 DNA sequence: TGTGCCAGCAGCTTAGCACTAGCGGGAGGGAAGTACGAGCAGTACTTC.

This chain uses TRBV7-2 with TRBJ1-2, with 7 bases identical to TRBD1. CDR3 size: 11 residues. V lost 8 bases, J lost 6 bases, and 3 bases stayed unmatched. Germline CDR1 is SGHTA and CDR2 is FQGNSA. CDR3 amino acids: CASGDRDGYTF. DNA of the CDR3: TGTGCCAGCGGCGACAGGGATGGCTACACCTTC.

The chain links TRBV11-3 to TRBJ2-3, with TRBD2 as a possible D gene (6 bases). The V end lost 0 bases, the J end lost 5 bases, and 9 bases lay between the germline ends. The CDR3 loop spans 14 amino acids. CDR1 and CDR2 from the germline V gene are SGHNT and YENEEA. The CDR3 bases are TGTGCCAGCAGCTTAGAAGGAGCGGGAGATACGCAGTATTTT. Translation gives CASSLEGAGDTQYF.

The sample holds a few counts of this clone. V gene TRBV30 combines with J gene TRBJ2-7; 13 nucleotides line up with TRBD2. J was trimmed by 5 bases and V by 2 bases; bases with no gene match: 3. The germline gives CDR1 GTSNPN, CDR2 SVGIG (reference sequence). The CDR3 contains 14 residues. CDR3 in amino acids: CAWSTSGRAHEQYF. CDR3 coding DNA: TGTGCCTGGAGTACTAGCGGGAGGGCCCACGAGCAGTACTTC.

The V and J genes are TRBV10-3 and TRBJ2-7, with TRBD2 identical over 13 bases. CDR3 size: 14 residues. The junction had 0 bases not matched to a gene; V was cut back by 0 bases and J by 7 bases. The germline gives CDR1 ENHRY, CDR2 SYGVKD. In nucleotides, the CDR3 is TGTGCCATCAGTGAGTCGGGACTAGCGGGAGAGCAGTACTTC. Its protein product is CAISESGLAGEQYF.

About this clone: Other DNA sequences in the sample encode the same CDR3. In DNA, the CDR3 is TGTGCCAGCTCCCAGTACCAAGAGACCCAGTACTTC. Protein sequence: CASSQYQETQYF. The V and J genes are TRBV18 and TRBJ2-5; D is undetermined. Germline V gives CDR1 KGHSH, CDR2 LQKENI. Trimming stripped 6 bases from V and 0 bases from J, with 5 bases between. CDR3 length: 12 amino acids. The full variable domain, its missing parts supplied by reference TRBV18 and TRBJ2-5, is NAGVMQNPRHLVRRRGQEARLRCSPMKGHSHVYWYRQLPEEGLKFMVYLQKENIIDESGMPKERFSAEFPKEGPSILRIQQVVRGDSAAYFCASSQYQETQYFGPGTRLLVL.

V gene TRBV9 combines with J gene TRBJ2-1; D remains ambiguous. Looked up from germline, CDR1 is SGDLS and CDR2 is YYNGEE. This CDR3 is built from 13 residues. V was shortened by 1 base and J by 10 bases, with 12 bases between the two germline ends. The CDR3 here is CASSVTINGEQFF. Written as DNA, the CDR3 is TGTGCCAGCAGCGTAACGATTAACGGGGAGCAGTTCTTC.

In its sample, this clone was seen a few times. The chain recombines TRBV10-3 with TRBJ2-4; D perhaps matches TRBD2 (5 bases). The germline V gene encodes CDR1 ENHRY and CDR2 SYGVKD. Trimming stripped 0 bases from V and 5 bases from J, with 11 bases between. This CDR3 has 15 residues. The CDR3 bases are TGTGCCATCAGTGAGTCGAGGGCCGCCGAAAACATTCAGTACTTC. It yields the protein CAISESRAAENIQYF.

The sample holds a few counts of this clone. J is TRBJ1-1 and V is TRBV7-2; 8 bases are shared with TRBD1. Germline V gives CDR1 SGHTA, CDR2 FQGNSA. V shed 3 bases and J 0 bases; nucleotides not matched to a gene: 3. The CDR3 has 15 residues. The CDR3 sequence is CASSFVQGVNTEAFF. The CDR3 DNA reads TGTGCCAGCAGCTTCGTACAGGGGGTGAACACTGAAGCTTTCTTT.

CDR3 residues: CASSLVFGGLYNEQFF. In nucleotides, the CDR3 is TGTGCCAGCAGCTTAGTTTTCGGGGGACTCTACAATGAGCAGTTCTTC. The chain is built from TRBV7-2 and TRBJ2-1; D possibly corresponds to TRBD2 (6 bases). Per germline, CDR1 SGHTA and CDR2 FQGNSA. V lost 1 base and J lost 3, with 13 bases in between. This CDR3 is built from 16 residues.

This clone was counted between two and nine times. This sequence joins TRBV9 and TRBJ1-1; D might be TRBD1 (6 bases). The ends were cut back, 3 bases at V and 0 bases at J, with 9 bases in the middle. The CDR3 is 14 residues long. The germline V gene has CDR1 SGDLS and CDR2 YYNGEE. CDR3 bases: TGTGCCAGCAGCGGGGACATGATGAACACTGAAGCTTTCTTT. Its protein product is CASSGDMMNTEAFF.

Here the CDR3 reads CASSLGGRAYEQYF. DNA for the CDR3: TGTGCCAGCAGTTTGGGCGGGAGGGCCTACGAGCAGTACTTC. V usage is TRBV28 and J usage is TRBJ2-7, with 9 nucleotides matching TRBD2. With V trimmed by 3 bases and J by 2 bases, 2 bases remained unmatched. The CDR3 runs 14 residues. Germline assignment: CDR1 MDHEN and CDR2 SYDVKM.

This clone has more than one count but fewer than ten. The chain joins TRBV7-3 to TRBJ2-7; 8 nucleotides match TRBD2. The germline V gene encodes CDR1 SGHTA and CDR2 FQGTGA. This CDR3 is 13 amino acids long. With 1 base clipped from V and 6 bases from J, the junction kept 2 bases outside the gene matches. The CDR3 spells CASSLRTSREQYF. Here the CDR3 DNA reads TGTGCCAGCAGCTTAAGGACTAGCCGCGAGCAGTACTTC.

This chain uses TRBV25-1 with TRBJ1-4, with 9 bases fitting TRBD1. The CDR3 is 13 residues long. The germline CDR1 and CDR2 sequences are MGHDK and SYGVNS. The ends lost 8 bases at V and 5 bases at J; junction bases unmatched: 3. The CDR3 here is CASRDRVNEKLFF. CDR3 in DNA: TGTGCCAGCCGGGACAGGGTGAATGAAAAACTGTTTTTT.